The T cell receptor beta chain under discussion was sequenced for a study of shared clonotypes between healthy human individuals (dated by TCRdb to 2018 to 2020). For context, the study as a whole: The cohort comprised a couple of women and three men aged 18 to 49 years. To estimate repertoire size and how much clonotype sharing occurs between individuals, the study deeply sequenced the blood TCR repertoires of five healthy adults. Different laboratories and diverse techniques were used to prepare libraries and sequence TCR repertoires, to increase sequencing depth and limit assay-specific biases. Each donor's leukapheresis produced roughly between about 0.8 and 8.9 billion PBMCs.

The donors were healthy, HIV-negative adults with no recently reported acute infections or vaccinations. Every donor was a Caucasian adult residing in Nashville, Tennessee, USA. For unsorted samples, 75 million to 90 million PBMCs were counted and genomic DNA was extracted with the QIAamp DNA Blood Mini kit. Blood was obtained by leukapheresis, after which PBMCs were separated by Ficoll-Histopaque density gradient centrifugation and cryopreserved in liquid nitrogen vapor phase. Summary of the overall study and its limitations: Based on pairwise subsampling, the degree of clonotype sharing among donors was expected to be affected by sequencing depth. The small number of donors limited the genetic and exposure-history diversity represented. Sampling was restricted to blood, and TCR repertoires in tissue are likely to differ from TCR repertoires in blood.

CDR1 and CDR2 (SGHTA, FQGTGA) derive from the germline V gene. V is shortened by 1 base, J by 6 bases, and the region joining them spans 11 bases. From cysteine to phenylalanine, the CDR3 is 14 amino acids long. The retained sequence is limited to the CDR3, 42 bases, with the frame set at the first base. This clone was seen a few times. This receptor's antigen is unknown. The input lacks base qualities; no much larger clone sits a single base away. Using the deep immunoSEQ assay, multiplex PCR amplified TCR CDR3 regions from genomic DNA. Extracted genomic DNA from each cell subset was spread evenly across all wells of several immunoSEQ 96-well plates, with each plate serving as a replicate. For unsorted PBMC, 250 to 300 ng genomic DNA, equal to approximately 30,000 T cell genomes, was loaded into each replicate PCR. Ten immunoSEQ deep assay plates were used to sequence the unsorted PBMC genomic DNA. Purified libraries were measured with a Qubit 3.0 fluorometer, size-checked on a Bioanalyzer 2100, and measured again with the KAPA Library Quantification kit. Every immunoSEQ 96-well plate was sequenced on a dedicated single-read 150-cycle Illumina NextSeq 550 flow cell. In the authors' own workflow: Because the immunoSEQ output held only junctional sequences and lacked quality scores, the filtering could not match the filtering applied to full-length reads. To assign V/J genes and CDR3, sequences were annotated using PyIR, a Python wrapper for IgBLAST v1.9, with IMGT germline references. Reads with weak V/J assignments (E-value above 1e-6), missing CDR3, stop codons, out-of-frame junctions, or ambiguous translated residues were removed. V3J clonotypes were defined by identical inferred V gene, J gene, and CDR3 amino acid sequence. To compute the percentage overlap between repertoires, the number of shared unique clonotypes was divided by the size of the smaller repertoire. RTK rarefaction, the Chao1 estimator, and Recon v2.1 estimates of unobserved clonotypes were used to assess repertoire richness. Not all clones reach the TCRdb copy of this immuneACCESS table, which keeps in-frame sequences only. Checked studies attribute under half of the gap to unresolved V genes and leave the rest unexplained. V and J calls and clone size are as listed in that table; D and trimming were resolved from the DNA. The sample table shows around 440,000 clones, and more than 70% are seen once. The ten top clones hold around 12% of the sample.

The sample was PBMCs. The sequence was obtained from a woman in her forties in good health. Some clones in this sample may be carry-over from other donors' samples. The sequence links TRBV7-3 to TRBJ2-3; the D gene is possibly TRBD2, with 6 bases matching. The nucleotide sequence reads TGTGCCAGCAGCTTAAGACTAGGGCTTGATACGCAGTATTTT. This yields the protein CASSLRLGLDTQYF.